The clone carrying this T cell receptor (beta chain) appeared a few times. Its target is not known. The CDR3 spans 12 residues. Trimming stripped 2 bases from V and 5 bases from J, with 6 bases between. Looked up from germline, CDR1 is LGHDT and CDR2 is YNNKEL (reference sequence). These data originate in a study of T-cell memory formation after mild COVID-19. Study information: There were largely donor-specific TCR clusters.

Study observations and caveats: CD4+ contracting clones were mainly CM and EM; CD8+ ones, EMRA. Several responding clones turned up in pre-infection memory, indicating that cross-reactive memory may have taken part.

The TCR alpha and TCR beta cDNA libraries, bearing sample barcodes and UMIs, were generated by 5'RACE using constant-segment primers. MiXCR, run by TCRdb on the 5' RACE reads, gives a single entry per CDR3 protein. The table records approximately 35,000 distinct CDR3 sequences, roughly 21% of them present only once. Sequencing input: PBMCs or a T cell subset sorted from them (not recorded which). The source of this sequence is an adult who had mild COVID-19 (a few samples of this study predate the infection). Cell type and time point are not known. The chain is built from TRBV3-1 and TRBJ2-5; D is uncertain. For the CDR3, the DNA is TGTGCCAGCAGCCAAACTACGGAGACCCAGTACTTC. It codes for CASSQTTETQYF.